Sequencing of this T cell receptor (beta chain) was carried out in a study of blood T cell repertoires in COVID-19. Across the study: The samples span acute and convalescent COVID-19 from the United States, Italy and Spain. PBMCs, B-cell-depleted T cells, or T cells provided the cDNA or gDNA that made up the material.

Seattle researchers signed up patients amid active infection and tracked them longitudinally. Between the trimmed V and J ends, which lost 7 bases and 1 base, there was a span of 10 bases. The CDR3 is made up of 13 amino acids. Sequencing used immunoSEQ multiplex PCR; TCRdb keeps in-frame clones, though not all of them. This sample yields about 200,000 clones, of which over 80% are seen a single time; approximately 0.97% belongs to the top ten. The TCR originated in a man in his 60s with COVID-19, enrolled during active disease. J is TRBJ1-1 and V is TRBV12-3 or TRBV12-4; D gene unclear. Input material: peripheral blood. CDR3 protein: CASNLAGNTEAFF. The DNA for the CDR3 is TGTGCCAGCAACCTTGCAGGGAACACTGAAGCTTTCTTT.